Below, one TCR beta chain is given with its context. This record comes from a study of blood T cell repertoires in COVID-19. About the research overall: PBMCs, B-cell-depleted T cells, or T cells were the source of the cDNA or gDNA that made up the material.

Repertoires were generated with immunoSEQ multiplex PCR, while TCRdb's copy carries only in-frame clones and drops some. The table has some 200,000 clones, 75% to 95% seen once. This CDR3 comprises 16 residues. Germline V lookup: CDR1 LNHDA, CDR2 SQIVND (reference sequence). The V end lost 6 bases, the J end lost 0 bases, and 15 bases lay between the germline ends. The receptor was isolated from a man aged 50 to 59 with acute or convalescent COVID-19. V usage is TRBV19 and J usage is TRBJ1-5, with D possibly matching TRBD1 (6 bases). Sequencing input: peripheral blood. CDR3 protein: CASRAGVVVSNQPQHF. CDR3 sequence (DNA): TGTGCCAGTAGGGCAGGGGTGGTGGTTAGCAATCAGCCCCAGCATTTT.